The 30 T cell receptor beta chains given below trace back to one sample, sequenced in a study of T cell responses to AZD1222 COVID-19 vaccine. Libraries were prepared by immunoSEQ multiplex PCR; TCRdb keeps only in-frame clonotypes and omits some of them. This sample carries about 130,000 clones, 88% of them seen once, and the ten largest clones take 18%. The sample here was peripheral blood, taken on day 0 of MenACWY control vaccination. These receptors originate from an adult in good health.

The CDR3 nucleotides read TGCAGCGTTGGGGGCAACTCCTACGAGCAGTACTTC. It translates to CSVGGNSYEQYF. J is TRBJ2-7 and V is TRBV29-1, with a weak D call TRBD1 (5 bases). The CDR3 loop spans 12 amino acids. Trimming pared 4 bases from V and 0 bases from J, leaving 7 bases between. Germline V gene sequence: CDR1 SQVTM, CDR2 ANQGSEA.

The gene calls are TRBV6-2 or TRBV6-3 and TRBJ2-7; no definite D call. The CDR3 spans 13 residues. Germline V gene data show CDR1 as MNHEY and CDR2 as SVGEGT. With 2 bases removed from V and 0 bases from J, the gap between germline ends came to 5 bases. The CDR3 loop reads CASSYDFSYEQYF. In DNA form, the CDR3 reads TGTGCCAGCAGTTACGACTTCTCCTACGAGCAGTACTTC.

V is TRBV4-1 and J is TRBJ1-1; D remains ambiguous. V was clipped by 0 bases and J by 5 bases, with 7 bases between them. Germline lookup yields CDR1 MGHRA and CDR2 YSYEKL. The CDR3 covers 13 residues. The CDR3 spells CASSQDVETEAFF. In nucleotides, the CDR3 is TGCGCCAGCAGCCAAGATGTCGAGACTGAAGCTTTCTTT.

V usage is TRBV5-1 and J usage is TRBJ2-1; a weak D match, TRBD1 (6 bases). The ends were cut back, 6 bases at V and 6 bases at J, with 22 bases in the middle. The germline CDR1 and CDR2 sequences are SGHRS and YFSETQ. The CDR3 contains 16 residues. CDR3 region: CASTGAVGRQANEQFF. The CDR3 region has the DNA TGCGCCAGCACCGGGGCCGTTGGGAGACAGGCCAATGAGCAGTTCTTC. Together with reference TRBV5-1 and TRBJ2-1, the CDR3 gives the full variable domain: KAGVTQTPRYLIKTRGQQVTLSCSPISGHRSVSWYQQTPGQGLQFLFEYFSETQRNKGNFPGRFSGRQFSNSRSEMNVSTLELGDSALYLCASTGAVGRQANEQFFGPGTRLTVL.

The chain carries TRBV19 and TRBJ1-5, with TRBD1 matching over 10 bases. Germline CDR1 LNHDA, CDR2 SQIVND (reference sequence). Losses at the gene ends were 9 bases for V and 0 bases for J; bases not matched to a gene: 8. The CDR3 has 16 amino acids. As DNA, the CDR3 is TGTGCCAGCTGGGACAGGGGTGGCGTTAGCAATCAGCCCCAGCATTTT. This codes for CASWDRGGVSNQPQHF.

V gene TRBV5-1 combines with J gene TRBJ2-2; D is possibly TRBD2 (5 bases). This CDR3 comprises 16 residues. Germline V CDR1 and CDR2: SGHRS, YFSETQ. Trimming removed 1 base from V and 1 base from J, with 11 bases in between. CDR3 in amino acids: CASSLLLAGNTGELFF. The CDR3 bases are TGCGCCAGCAGCTTGCTTCTGGCGGGGAACACCGGGGAGCTGTTTTTT.

The CDR3 DNA reads as TGTGCCAGCAGTACTCCGGGAGCGGGACAAGAGACCCAGTACTTC. It yields the protein CASSTPGAGQETQYF. The gene calls are TRBV28 and TRBJ2-5; 7 nucleotides agree with TRBD2. The CDR3 spans 15 residues. Unmatched junction bases numbered 8, after V lost 5 bases and J lost 2 bases. Germline-derived CDR1 and CDR2 are MDHEN and SYDVKM.

In DNA, the CDR3 is TGTGCCAGCTCCCTGTCCCCAGGGGGCAGTCAGCCCCAGCATTTT. Translation gives CASSLSPGGSQPQHF. V and J are TRBV18 and TRBJ1-5; 8 bases are a match to TRBD1. CDR1 KGHSH and CDR2 LQKENI come from the germline V gene. The CDR3 consists of 15 residues. J lost 6 bases, V lost 6 bases, and 10 bases had no gene match.

The chain is built from TRBV28 and TRBJ2-2; 8 nucleotides match TRBD2. This CDR3 is 18 amino acids long. The germline CDR1 and CDR2 sequences are MDHEN and SYDVKM. V shed 6 bases and J 4 bases; nucleotides not matched to a gene: 16. The CDR3 DNA sequence: TGTGCCAGCAGCCCCGGGGGGGGGACTAGTGGCGGCACCGGGGAGCTGTTTTTT. Translating gives CASSPGGGTSGGTGELFF.

This clone turned up a few times. The V and J genes are TRBV11-2 and TRBJ2-7, with 12 bases matching TRBD2. CDR3 length equals 16 residues. Per germline, CDR1 SGHAT and CDR2 FQNNGV. V shed 1 base, J shed 5 bases, and the junction held 6 bases outside the gene matches. In DNA form, the CDR3 reads TGTGCCAGCAGCTTAGGCAGGGCTAGCGGGAGGGACGAGCAGTACTTC. Its translation: CASSLGRASGRDEQYF.

As DNA, the CDR3 is TGTGCCAGCAGATCCTGGCGTTTAGCGGGAGCAACAGATACGCAGTATTTT. It specifies CASRSWRLAGATDTQYF. The V and J genes are TRBV28 and TRBJ2-3; TRBD2 aligns across 9 bases. Germline V gives CDR1 MDHEN, CDR2 SYDVKM. The CDR3 is made up of 17 amino acids. The trim removed 6 bases at V and 3 bases at J, leaving 13 bases unmatched.

This sequence joins TRBV28 and TRBJ2-5; 11 positions agree with TRBD1. The V gene's germline CDR1 is MDHEN and CDR2 SYDVKM. The CDR3 is made up of 17 amino acids. V was clipped by 6 bases and J by 2 bases; unmatched bases: 11. The CDR3, as DNA: TGTGCCAGCAGCCTGACCTGGACAGGGGGCGGGCAAGAGACCCAGTACTTC. Protein: CASSLTWTGGGQETQYF. Full variable domain (outside the CDR3, taken from reference TRBV28 and TRBJ2-5): DVKVTQSSRYLVKRTGEKVFLECVQDMDHENMFWYRQDPGLGLRLIYFSYDVKMKEKGDIPEGYSVSREKKERFSLILESASTNQTSMYLCASSLTWTGGGQETQYFGPGTRLLVL.

This sequence joins TRBV3-1 (or the pseudogene TRBV3-2) and TRBJ2-3; possibly TRBD2 for D (6 bases). The CDR3 totals 12 residues. The germline V gene has CDR1 LGHDT and CDR2 YNNKEL (reference sequence). V was trimmed by 2 bases and J by 6 bases, leaving 6 bases between them. CDR3 region: CASSQLADTQYF. The DNA for the CDR3 is TGTGCCAGCAGCCAACTAGCGGATACGCAGTATTTT.

The V call is TRBV28, the J call TRBJ2-7; D is perhaps TRBD1 (6 bases). In germline, CDR1 is MDHEN, CDR2 SYDVKM. V was pared by 4 bases and J by 5 bases, with 18 bases between. The CDR3 loop spans 15 amino acids. CDR3 coding DNA: TGTGCCAGCAGTTCACAGGGAAAGGTGGTCCACGAGCAGTACTTC. Protein: CASSSQGKVVHEQYF.

This clone was picked up one time. At the DNA level, this CDR3 is encoded by other sequences in the same sample as well. CDR3 coding DNA: TGCGCCAGCAGCTTGGGACTAGCGGTTTCCTACAATGAGCAGTTCTTC. Encoded protein: CASSLGLAVSYNEQFF. This chain joins TRBV5-1 and TRBJ2-1, with TRBD2 matching over 9 bases. The CDR3 consists of 16 residues. With 0 bases clipped from V and 1 base from J, the junction kept 2 bases outside the gene matches. Germline lookup yields CDR1 SGHRS and CDR2 YFSETQ. Supplemented by reference TRBV5-1 and TRBJ2-1, the full variable domain reads KAGVTQTPRYLIKTRGQQVTLSCSPISGHRSVSWYQQTPGQGLQFLFEYFSETQRNKGNFPGRFSGRQFSNSRSEMNVSTLELGDSALYLCASSLGLAVSYNEQFFGPGTRLTVL.

A single count supports this clone. V usage is TRBV28 and J usage is TRBJ1-1, with D hard to call. The V end lost 2 bases, the J end lost 11 bases, and 9 bases lay between the germline ends. CDR1 and CDR2 (germline): MDHEN, SYDVKM. The CDR3 loop spans 11 amino acids. In nucleotides, the CDR3 is TGTGCCAGCAGTTTACGGCCTGGGGCTTTCTTT. This translates into CASSLRPGAFF.

The J gene is TRBJ2-7, the V gene TRBV2; 8 positions match TRBD1. The CDR3 sequence is 14 residues long. The germline CDR1 and CDR2 sequences are SNHLY and FYNNEI. The J segment lost 3 bases and the V segment lost 5 bases, leaving 6 bases of the junction unmatched. The DNA of the CDR3 is TGTGCCAGCAGTCTCCAAGGACAGGGCTACGAGCAGTACTTC. It encodes CASSLQGQGYEQYF.

The chain combines TRBV28 with TRBJ1-1, with no clear D. The germline CDR1 and CDR2 sequences are MDHEN and SYDVKM. The CDR3 is 13 amino acids. The V end was cut by 5 bases, the J end by 4 bases, with 11 bases between. CDR3: CASSAYAGTEAFF. The CDR3 DNA is TGTGCCAGCAGTGCGTACGCTGGCACTGAAGCTTTCTTT.

The chain combines TRBV19 with TRBJ2-1; TRBD2 might be the D (6 bases). Trimming took off 5 bases at V and 9 bases at J, with 26 bases between the two ends. CDR1 LNHDA and CDR2 SQIVND come from the germline V gene (reference sequence). This CDR3 comprises 17 residues. CDR3 DNA: TGTGCCAGTAGTCCCGGACTGGCGGGATACCTAGGGCGTGAGCAGTTCTTC. Protein product: CASSPGLAGYLGREQFF. Using reference TRBV19 and TRBJ2-1 for the parts outside the CDR3, the full variable domain is DGGITQSPKYLFRKEGQNVTLSCEQNLNHDAMYWYRQDPGQGLRLIYYSQIVNDFQKGDIAEGYSVSREKKESFPLTVTSAQKNPTAFYLCASSPGLAGYLGREQFFGPGTRLTVL.

The genes are TRBV6-4 and TRBJ1-1, with TRBD1 matching over 8 bases. J gave up 1 base and V 3 bases, and 4 bases lay outside the gene matches. This CDR3 is 15 amino acids long. CDR1 and CDR2 (germline): MRHNA, SNTAGT. DNA for the CDR3: TGTGCCAGCAGTGATAAGGGGACAGGGAACACTGAAGCTTTCTTT. This translates into CASSDKGTGNTEAFF.

This clone was detected a few times. This specimen includes other DNA sequences encoding the same CDR3. V is TRBV7-8 and J is TRBJ2-7, with a weak D call TRBD2 (5 bases). CDR3 length equals 13 residues. Germline V lookup: CDR1 SGHVS, CDR2 FQNEAQ. The ends were cut back, 0 bases at V and 2 bases at J, with 5 bases in the middle. In nucleotides, the CDR3 is TGTGCCAGCAGCTTAGCGGGAGCCTACGAGCAGTACTTC. Translated: CASSLAGAYEQYF.

This sequence joins TRBV27 and TRBJ2-7; TRBD2 matches at 10 bases. Trimming at V came to 2 bases and at J to 4 bases, leaving 11 bases not matched to a gene. This CDR3 comprises 17 residues. The germline gives CDR1 MNHEY, CDR2 SMNVEV (reference sequence). CDR3 protein: CASSLSILAGIGYEQYF. The DNA for the CDR3 is TGTGCCAGCAGTTTAAGTATACTAGCGGGGATCGGTTACGAGCAGTACTTC.

The rearrangement joins TRBV27 to TRBJ2-3, with a tentative D call TRBD1 (5 bases). The germline gives CDR1 MNHEY, CDR2 SMNVEV (reference sequence). The CDR3 is 13 amino acids. Trimming stripped 3 bases from V and 9 bases from J, with 13 bases between. CDR3 loop: CASSFGSQGTQYF. Here the CDR3 DNA reads TGTGCCAGCAGTTTCGGTAGTCAGGGCACGCAGTATTTT.

This clone was counted once. The V and J genes are TRBV6-5 and TRBJ2-2; D is perhaps TRBD1 (6 bases). Trimming cost V 0 bases and J 5 bases, with 13 bases left between them. The CDR3 length is 16 residues. Germline loops: CDR1 MNHEY, CDR2 SVGAGI. CDR3 loop: CASSYSNNRVTGELFF. The CDR3 DNA reads as TGTGCCAGCAGTTACTCGAATAACAGGGTAACCGGGGAGCTGTTTTTT.

This sequence joins TRBV6-5 and TRBJ1-5; 8 bases are shared with TRBD1. The CDR3 consists of 15 residues. Germline V gene lookup returns CDR1 MNHEY and CDR2 SVGAGI. J was trimmed by 4 bases and V by 11 bases; bases with no gene match: 13. The CDR3 DNA is TGTGCCTCATCACCGGGACAGGTTTTTAATCAGCCCCAGCATTTT. It yields the protein CASSPGQVFNQPQHF.

The CDR3 DNA reads TGTGCCAGCAGCCAAGGGGCCCTCCTGAACACAGATACGCAGTATTTT. It translates to CASSQGALLNTDTQYF. This chain uses TRBV3-1 (or the pseudogene TRBV3-2) with TRBJ2-3; D unclear. This CDR3 comprises 16 residues. Trimming took off 1 base at V and 2 bases at J, with 13 bases between the two ends. Per the germline V gene, CDR1 is LGHDT and CDR2 is YNNKEL (reference sequence).

The chain joins TRBV27 to TRBJ2-7; no reliable D call. The V end lost 6 bases, the J end lost 5 bases, and 11 bases lay between the germline ends. This CDR3 spans 12 amino acids. Germline values: CDR1 MNHEY, CDR2 SMNVEV (reference sequence). Written as DNA, the CDR3 is TGTGCCAGCAGAGGAGCCACCCACGAGCAGTACTTC. Protein: CASRGATHEQYF.

The genes are TRBV5-6 and TRBJ2-1, with a possible D match to TRBD1 (6 bases). Germline loops: CDR1 SGHDT, CDR2 YYEEEE. With 0 bases removed from V and 9 bases from J, the gap between germline ends came to 7 bases. The CDR3 sequence is 12 residues long. The CDR3 reads CASSLAGAEQFF. As DNA, the CDR3 is TGTGCCAGCAGCTTGGCAGGGGCTGAGCAGTTCTTC.

The J gene is TRBJ2-1, the V gene TRBV28; 7 nucleotides align to TRBD1. V dropped 3 bases and J dropped 0; count of bases not matched to a gene: 5. The CDR3 contains 16 residues. In germline, CDR1 is MDHEN, CDR2 SYDVKM. The CDR3 is CASSFPRGSSYNEQFF. DNA of the CDR3: TGTGCCAGCAGTTTCCCCAGGGGGAGCTCCTACAATGAGCAGTTCTTC.

This clone has a single count. V and J are TRBV7-2 and TRBJ1-1; D not resolved. The CDR3 consists of 14 residues. With 1 base removed from V and 4 bases from J, the gap between germline ends came to 10 bases. Germline lookup yields CDR1 SGHTA and CDR2 FQGNSA. The chain's CDR3 is CASSLDYAGTEAFF. CDR3 DNA: TGTGCCAGCAGCTTAGACTACGCGGGCACTGAAGCTTTCTTT.